The entry below describes one T cell receptor (beta chain). The target antigen is unknown. These data come from a study of OX40 agonist ivuxolimab in advanced cancers. Study overall: Patients receiving dose escalation had hepatocellular carcinoma, melanoma, renal cell or head and neck cancer.

The germline V gene has CDR1 SGHVS and CDR2 FNYEAQ. The V end lost 10 bases, the J end lost 7 bases, and 26 bases lay between the germline ends. CDR3 size: 16 residues. TCRdb's copy holds only in-frame clones and misses some; the assay was immunoSEQ multiplex PCR. The sample includes roughly 32,000 clones, roughly four fifths of them seen just once. Study results and limitations: Researchers did not establish what antigens the expanded peripheral T cells target. CD4+ and CD8+ T cells in blood underwent clonal expansion by week 6 at 0.1 to 3.0 mg/kg. In general, CD8+ T cells held more expanded clones than CD4+ did, on average.

The sequence derives from an adult with an advanced solid tumor such as melanoma, head and neck, liver or kidney cancer. The sequencing here drew on CD4+ or CD8+ T cells sorted from blood, taken in a trial of the OX40 agonist ivuxolimab. J is TRBJ2-1 and V is TRBV7-6, with D possibly TRBD2 on 6 matching bases. In DNA, the CDR3 is TGTGCCACCCCCGGGGGTGGTTTAGCGTCCGTAAATGAGCAGTTCTTC. This codes for CATPGGGLASVNEQFF.